The rows below give T cell receptor beta chains drawn from one sample of a study of graft-versus-host responses after intestinal transplantation. Using immunoSEQ multiplex PCR, the repertoire was profiled, and TCRdb retains in-frame clones only, with some absent. The sample includes 90,000 to 130,000 clones, 85% to 95% of them seen just once. Antigens for these TCRs are unknown. The sequencing here drew on unstimulated CD8+ T cells sorted from spleen or lymph node cells, taken before transplant. These receptors originate from a human donor who was the organ donor for an intestinal transplant. CDR3s include the opening cysteine and the closing phenylalanine or tryptophan. A D gene is named only where the DNA matches it firmly. Clone size, where shown, is once, few, many, or a class for clones that have expanded.

CDR3 length: 16; J gene: TRBJ2-2; D gene: TRBD1; V gene: TRBV7-6; clone size: NA; CDR3 protein: CASSERTPRGPGELFF; CDR3 DNA: TGTGCCAGCAGCGAAAGGACCCCGAGGGGGCCCGGGGAGCTGTTTTTT
CDR3 length: 16; J gene: TRBJ2-1; D gene: TRBD2; V gene: TRBV5-1; clone size: NA; CDR3 protein: CASSTGLAERGNEQFF; CDR3 DNA: TGCGCCAGCAGCACAGGACTAGCGGAGAGGGGCAATGAGCAGTTCTTC
CDR3 length: 14; J gene: TRBJ2-7; D gene: TRBD1; V gene: TRBV9; clone size: NA; CDR3 protein: CASSGGQSSYEQYF; CDR3 DNA: TGTGCCAGCAGCGGGGGACAGAGCTCCTACGAGCAGTACTTC
CDR3 length: 14; J gene: TRBJ1-1; D gene: NA; V gene: TRBV7-2; clone size: NA; CDR3 protein: CASTEGSGWAEAFF; CDR3 DNA: TGTGCCAGCACCGAGGGATCCGGGTGGGCTGAAGCTTTCTTT
CDR3 length: 17; J gene: TRBJ1-5; D gene: TRBD1; V gene: TRBV6-1; clone size: NA; CDR3 protein: CASSEGQGAIRDQPQHF; CDR3 DNA: TGTGCCAGCAGTGAGGGACAGGGGGCCATACGGGATCAGCCCCAGCATTTT
CDR3 length: 16; J gene: TRBJ2-3; D gene: TRBD2; V gene: TRBV19; clone size: NA; CDR3 protein: CASSPGLAGGTDTQYF; CDR3 DNA: TGTGCCAGTAGTCCCGGACTAGCGGGAGGGACAGATACGCAGTATTTT
CDR3 length: 16; J gene: TRBJ1-3; D gene: NA; V gene: TRBV4-1; clone size: NA; CDR3 protein: CASSQVSRGSGNTIYF; CDR3 DNA: TGCGCCAGCAGCCAAGTCTCTAGGGGCTCTGGAAACACCATATATTTT
CDR3 length: 14; J gene: TRBJ2-3; D gene: NA; V gene: TRBV28; clone size: NA; CDR3 protein: CASSLRPSTDTQYF; CDR3 DNA: TGTGCCAGCAGTTTACGACCTAGCACAGATACGCAGTATTTT
CDR3 length: 17; J gene: TRBJ2-3; D gene: TRBD1; V gene: TRBV4-1; clone size: NA; CDR3 protein: CASSRPSRTGGVDTQYF; CDR3 DNA: TGCGCCAGCAGCCGCCCATCCAGGACAGGGGGGGTAGATACGCAGTATTTT
CDR3 length: 12; J gene: TRBJ1-3; D gene: NA; V gene: TRBV30; clone size: NA; CDR3 protein: CAWSVKGNTIYF; CDR3 DNA: TGTGCCTGGAGTGTAAAGGGGAACACCATATATTTT
CDR3 length: 15; J gene: TRBJ2-5; D gene: NA; V gene: TRBV19; clone size: few; CDR3 protein: CASSSPGASGETQYF; CDR3 DNA: TGTGCCAGTAGTTCCCCGGGGGCTAGCGGAGAGACCCAGTACTTC
CDR3 length: 13; J gene: TRBJ2-1; D gene: TRBD1; V gene: TRBV4-3; clone size: once; CDR3 protein: CASSQAGGEEQFF; CDR3 DNA: TGCGCCAGCAGCCAGGCAGGGGGTGAAGAGCAGTTCTTC
CDR3 length: 13; J gene: TRBJ2-1; D gene: NA; V gene: TRBV15; clone size: NA; CDR3 protein: CATSRDPRDQQFF; CDR3 DNA: TGTGCCACCAGCAGGGATCCCCGGGACCAGCAGTTCTTC
CDR3 length: 13; J gene: TRBJ1-1; D gene: NA; V gene: TRBV15; clone size: NA; CDR3 protein: CATTMDMNTEAFF; CDR3 DNA: TGTGCCACCACCATGGATATGAACACTGAAGCTTTCTTT
CDR3 length: 12; J gene: TRBJ2-5; D gene: NA; V gene: TRBV2; clone size: NA; CDR3 protein: CASRGPRETQYF; CDR3 DNA: TGTGCCAGCAGGGGCCCGCGTGAGACCCAGTACTTC
CDR3 length: 19; J gene: TRBJ2-1; D gene: NA; V gene: TRBV7-6; clone size: NA; CDR3 protein: CASSLFIGRGDFGDNEQFF; CDR3 DNA: TGTGCCAGCAGCTTATTCATCGGGCGCGGGGACTTCGGTGACAATGAGCAGTTCTTC
CDR3 length: 12; J gene: TRBJ2-5; D gene: NA; V gene: TRBV7-2; clone size: NA; CDR3 protein: CASTITGETQYF; CDR3 DNA: TGTGCCAGCACCATAACTGGGGAGACCCAGTACTTC
CDR3 length: 14; J gene: TRBJ2-1; D gene: NA; V gene: TRBV4-3; clone size: NA; CDR3 protein: CASSQTLNQDEQFF; CDR3 DNA: TGCGCCAGCAGCCAAACCCTCAACCAAGATGAGCAGTTCTTC
CDR3 length: 18; J gene: TRBJ2-1; D gene: TRBD2; V gene: TRBV5-1; clone size: NA; CDR3 protein: CASSNTGYATSGYNEQFF; CDR3 DNA: TGCGCCAGCAGCAACACAGGGTATGCGACTAGCGGGTACAATGAGCAGTTCTTC
CDR3 length: 13; J gene: TRBJ2-1; D gene: TRBD2; V gene: TRBV4-1; clone size: NA; CDR3 protein: CASSRLAGYEQFF; CDR3 DNA: TGCGCCAGCAGCCGGCTAGCGGGATATGAGCAGTTCTTC
CDR3 length: 12; J gene: TRBJ2-2; D gene: NA; V gene: TRBV9; clone size: NA; CDR3 protein: CASRPYTGELFF; CDR3 DNA: TGTGCCAGCAGACCATACACCGGGGAGCTGTTTTTT
CDR3 length: 14; J gene: TRBJ1-5; D gene: TRBD1; V gene: TRBV27; clone size: NA; CDR3 protein: CASSLGQGWQPQHF; CDR3 DNA: TGTGCCAGCAGTTTGGGACAGGGATGGCAGCCCCAGCATTTT
CDR3 length: 15; J gene: TRBJ2-4; D gene: NA; V gene: TRBV28; clone size: NA; CDR3 protein: CASSFGQNFKNIQYF; CDR3 DNA: TGTGCCAGCAGTTTTGGACAGAACTTCAAAAACATTCAGTACTTC
CDR3 length: 20; J gene: TRBJ2-5; D gene: TRBD2; V gene: TRBV7-8; clone size: NA; CDR3 protein: CASSPELTSGRARPQETQYF; CDR3 DNA: TGTGCCAGCAGCCCCGAACTTACTAGCGGGAGGGCCCGTCCCCAAGAGACCCAGTACTTC
CDR3 length: 13; J gene: TRBJ2-3; D gene: TRBD2; V gene: TRBV30; clone size: NA; CDR3 protein: CALLAGGDDTQYF; CDR3 DNA: TGTGCCCTACTAGCGGGAGGGGATGATACGCAGTATTTT
CDR3 length: 15; J gene: TRBJ2-1; D gene: TRBD1; V gene: TRBV5-1; clone size: once; CDR3 protein: CASSLRDRVNNEQFF; CDR3 DNA: TGCGCCAGCAGCCTCCGGGACAGAGTGAACAATGAGCAGTTCTTC
CDR3 length: 15; J gene: TRBJ1-1; D gene: NA; V gene: TRBV27; clone size: NA; CDR3 protein: CASSSEEGMNTEAFF; CDR3 DNA: TGTGCCAGCAGTTCCGAAGAAGGAATGAACACTGAAGCCTTCTTT
CDR3 length: 16; J gene: TRBJ2-7; D gene: TRBD2; V gene: TRBV11-2; clone size: once; CDR3 protein: CASSYSGTSGSYEQYF; CDR3 DNA: TGTGCCAGCAGCTATAGCGGAACTAGCGGCTCCTACGAGCAGTACTTC
CDR3 length: 14; J gene: TRBJ2-1; D gene: TRBD2; V gene: TRBV5-1; clone size: NA; CDR3 protein: CASSFSGSANEQFF; CDR3 DNA: TGCGCCAGCAGCTTTAGCGGGAGTGCGAATGAGCAGTTCTTC
CDR3 length: 17; J gene: TRBJ2-1; D gene: TRBD2; V gene: TRBV19; clone size: few; CDR3 protein: CASTGTSGRLAYNEQFF; CDR3 DNA: TGTGCCAGCACCGGGACTAGCGGGAGGCTCGCCTACAATGAGCAGTTCTTC
CDR3 length: 15; J gene: TRBJ2-1; D gene: NA; V gene: TRBV5-4; clone size: NA; CDR3 protein: CASSWPRGDGNEQFF; CDR3 DNA: TGTGCCAGCAGCTGGCCGAGAGGGGACGGCAATGAGCAGTTCTTC
CDR3 length: 17; J gene: TRBJ2-2; D gene: TRBD2; V gene: TRBV7-6; clone size: NA; CDR3 protein: CASSLAYSSGNTGELFF; CDR3 DNA: TGTGCCAGCAGCTTAGCGTATTCTAGCGGGAACACCGGGGAGCTGTTTTTT
CDR3 length: 15; J gene: TRBJ1-5; D gene: NA; V gene: TRBV19; clone size: NA; CDR3 protein: CASSIFRGLNQPQHF; CDR3 DNA: TGTGCCAGTAGTATTTTCCGGGGCCTCAATCAGCCCCAGCATTTT
CDR3 length: 14; J gene: TRBJ1-1; D gene: NA; V gene: TRBV28; clone size: NA; CDR3 protein: CASTPGGMNTEAFF; CDR3 DNA: TGTGCCAGCACCCCGGGGGGCATGAACACTGAAGCTTTCTTT
CDR3 length: 13; J gene: TRBJ2-3; D gene: NA; V gene: TRBV28; clone size: NA; CDR3 protein: CAAQQDFTDTQYF; CDR3 DNA: TGTGCCGCCCAGCAGGACTTCACAGATACGCAGTATTTT
CDR3 length: 17; J gene: TRBJ1-1; D gene: TRBD1; V gene: TRBV28; clone size: NA; CDR3 protein: CASSSLLTGLMNTEAFF; CDR3 DNA: TGTGCCAGCAGCTCCCTTCTGACAGGGCTCATGAACACTGAAGCTTTCTTT
CDR3 length: 14; J gene: TRBJ1-1; D gene: NA; V gene: TRBV28; clone size: NA; CDR3 protein: CASSKGDWGTEAFF; CDR3 DNA: TGTGCCAGCTCGAAGGGGGATTGGGGCACTGAAGCTTTCTTT
CDR3 length: 13; J gene: TRBJ1-2; D gene: NA; V gene: TRBV29-1; clone size: NA; CDR3 protein: CSVLIPVNYGYTF; CDR3 DNA: TGCAGCGTTCTCATACCCGTCAACTATGGCTACACCTTC
CDR3 length: 15; J gene: TRBJ2-5; D gene: TRBD2; V gene: TRBV7-6; clone size: NA; CDR3 protein: CASSPGLAYQETQYF; CDR3 DNA: TGTGCCAGCAGTCCGGGACTAGCTTATCAAGAGACCCAGTACTTC
CDR3 length: 18; J gene: TRBJ2-4; D gene: NA; V gene: TRBV28; clone size: NA; CDR3 protein: CASSPTSERAGPKFIQYF; CDR3 DNA: TGTGCCAGCAGTCCAACCAGTGAGCGGGCTGGACCCAAATTCATTCAGTACTTC
CDR3 length: 14; J gene: TRBJ1-3; D gene: NA; V gene: TRBV30; clone size: NA; CDR3 protein: CAWSEVLSGNTIYF; CDR3 DNA: TGTGCCTGGAGTGAGGTCCTCTCTGGAAACACCATATATTTT
CDR3 length: 12; J gene: TRBJ2-3; D gene: NA; V gene: TRBV30; clone size: NA; CDR3 protein: CASWANTDTQYF; CDR3 DNA: TGTGCCTCGTGGGCCAACACAGATACGCAGTATTTT
CDR3 length: 18; J gene: TRBJ2-3; D gene: TRBD2; V gene: TRBV4-2; clone size: NA; CDR3 protein: CASSQDSSSGSFADTQYF; CDR3 DNA: TGTGCCAGCAGCCAAGATTCAAGTAGCGGGAGTTTCGCAGATACGCAGTATTTT
CDR3 length: 14; J gene: TRBJ2-1; D gene: NA; V gene: TRBV27; clone size: NA; CDR3 protein: CASSPWASNNEQFF; CDR3 DNA: TGTGCCAGCAGTCCCTGGGCTAGCAACAATGAGCAGTTCTTC
CDR3 length: 14; J gene: TRBJ2-3; D gene: TRBD2; V gene: TRBV10-1; clone size: NA; CDR3 protein: CASGAGARTDTQYF; CDR3 DNA: TGCGCCAGCGGAGCGGGAGCGCGCACAGATACGCAGTATTTT
CDR3 length: 13; J gene: TRBJ1-2; D gene: NA; V gene: TRBV27; clone size: NA; CDR3 protein: CASSISGPYGYTF; CDR3 DNA: TGTGCCAGCAGTATTTCAGGGCCTTATGGCTACACCTTC
CDR3 length: 15; J gene: TRBJ1-1; D gene: TRBD1; V gene: TRBV29-1; clone size: NA; CDR3 protein: CSATGGALMNTEAFF; CDR3 DNA: TGCAGCGCCACAGGGGGGGCACTCATGAACACTGAAGCTTTCTTT
CDR3 length: 14; J gene: TRBJ1-2; D gene: TRBD1; V gene: TRBV5-6; clone size: NA; CDR3 protein: CASSYMTGGEENTF; CDR3 DNA: TGTGCCAGCAGCTATATGACAGGGGGCGAGGAGAACACCTTC
CDR3 length: 16; J gene: TRBJ2-2; D gene: TRBD2; V gene: TRBV4-1; clone size: NA; CDR3 protein: CASSHRLAGHTGELFF; CDR3 DNA: TGCGCCAGCAGCCACAGACTAGCGGGACACACCGGGGAGCTGTTTTTT
CDR3 length: 14; J gene: TRBJ1-2; D gene: TRBD1; V gene: TRBV30; clone size: NA; CDR3 protein: CAFDQGASNYGYTF; CDR3 DNA: TGTGCCTTTGACCAGGGGGCCTCTAACTATGGCTACACCTTC
CDR3 length: 16; J gene: TRBJ1-5; D gene: TRBD1; V gene: TRBV6-6; clone size: once; CDR3 protein: CASSYDPRGDHQPQHF; CDR3 DNA: TGTGCCAGCAGTTACGATCCCAGGGGGGACCATCAGCCCCAGCATTTT
CDR3 length: 15; J gene: TRBJ2-1; D gene: TRBD2; V gene: TRBV6-5; clone size: NA; CDR3 protein: CASSGTGGDYNEQFF; CDR3 DNA: TGTGCCAGCAGTGGCACGGGAGGAGACTACAATGAGCAGTTCTTC